Below, 18 T cell receptor beta chains from the same sample are listed, as sequenced in a study of cytomegalovirus exposure and HLA in healthy donors. The assay was immunoSEQ multiplex PCR, and TCRdb's table has in-frame clones only and misses some. Here the sample spans 120,000 or so clones, 80% to 90% being singletons. The sample taken for sequencing was PBMCs. The receptors were gathered from a woman aged 18-30 years in good health and CMV-seronegative.

The chain joins TRBV7-2 to TRBJ2-7; D gene uncertain. CDR3 length: 15 amino acids. Germline V lookup: CDR1 SGHTA, CDR2 FQGNSA. Trimming removed 1 base at V and 2 bases at J, with 12 bases between. The CDR3 DNA is TGTGCCAGCAGCTTAGACAGAAGACCCCCCTACGAGCAGTACTTC. This sequence encodes CASSLDRRPPYEQYF.

The rearrangement links TRBV11-1 to TRBJ2-7; tentatively, D is TRBD2 (6 bases). Germline CDR1 reads SGHAT; CDR2 reads FQDESV (reference sequence). V dropped 3 bases and J dropped 3 bases, with 12 bases sitting between them. The CDR3 has 14 amino acids. Here the CDR3 reads CASSFRGRVYEQYF. CDR3 nucleotides: TGTGCCAGCAGCTTCCGGGGGAGAGTCTACGAGCAGTACTTC.

The rearrangement joins TRBV19 to TRBJ2-7, with 11 bases fitting TRBD2. The germline CDR1 and CDR2 sequences are LNHDA and SQIVND (reference sequence). The CDR3 consists of 15 residues. V was clipped by 3 bases and J by 1 base; unmatched bases: 2. Written as DNA, the CDR3 is TGTGCCAGTAGTATCACTAGCGGGAGTTCCTACGAGCAGTACTTC. The encoded protein is CASSITSGSSYEQYF.

This clone occurred once. The chain carries TRBV9 and TRBJ2-5, with 11 nucleotides matching TRBD2. V lost 3 bases to trimming and J lost 0 bases; unmatched junction nucleotides: 4. There are 16 residues in the CDR3. The germline V gene encodes CDR1 SGDLS and CDR2 YYNGEE. The CDR3 loop is CASSALTSGNQETQYF. CDR3 coding DNA: TGTGCCAGCAGCGCCCTGACTAGCGGGAACCAAGAGACCCAGTACTTC.

CDR3 loop: CASMMTSGPYNEQFF. The CDR3 region has the DNA TGTGCCAGTATGATGACTAGCGGGCCTTACAATGAGCAGTTCTTC. The V and J genes are TRBV19 and TRBJ2-1, with TRBD2 identical over 10 bases. V dropped 7 bases and J dropped 4; count of bases not matched to a gene: 7. Germline CDR1 is LNHDA and CDR2 is SQIVND (reference sequence). The CDR3 is 15 residues long.

The chain is built from TRBV7-3 and TRBJ2-7; D is uncertain. CDR1 and CDR2 from the germline V gene are SGHTA and FQGTGA. V was pared by 2 bases and J by 4 bases, with 9 bases between. The CDR3 is 13 amino acids. The CDR3 coding sequence is TGTGCCAGCAGCTTAGGTGTGGCTTACGAGCAGTACTTC. Encoded protein: CASSLGVAYEQYF.

The V call is TRBV5-4, the J call TRBJ2-7, with 9 bases aligning to TRBD2. The junction had 3 bases not matched to a gene; V was cut back by 0 bases and J by 2 bases. The germline gives CDR1 SGHNT, CDR2 YYREEE (reference sequence). The CDR3 consists of 15 residues. The CDR3: CASSLGSGSPYEQYF. In DNA form, the CDR3 reads TGTGCCAGCAGCTTGGGTAGCGGGAGCCCCTACGAGCAGTACTTC.

The chain joins TRBV4-1 to TRBJ1-1; possible D gene TRBD1, 5 bases. CDR3 length equals 14 residues. The V gene's germline CDR1 is MGHRA and CDR2 YSYEKL. The germline V and J ends were trimmed by 2 bases and 2 bases, with 9 bases remaining between them. DNA of the CDR3: TGCGCCAGCAGCCAACAGGGTGGAAACACTGAAGCTTTCTTT. It translates to CASSQQGGNTEAFF.

The chain recombines TRBV2 with TRBJ1-2; TRBD1 matches 8 bases. The germline V gene encodes CDR1 SNHLY and CDR2 FYNNEI. Germline trimming cut 4 bases from V and 8 bases from J; bases unmatched to any gene: 6. This CDR3 is 13 amino acids long. The CDR3 loop is CASSGAGGVGYTF. CDR3 coding DNA: TGTGCCAGCAGTGGGGCAGGGGGCGTCGGCTACACCTTC.

This clone appeared a single time. The chain uses TRBV4-1 and TRBJ2-3, with TRBD2 matching over 10 bases. With 3 bases clipped from V and 1 base from J, the junction kept 10 bases outside the gene matches. In germline, CDR1 is MGHRA, CDR2 YSYEKL. CDR3 length equals 18 residues. CDR3 amino acids: CASSQALAGASGTDTQYF. CDR3 bases: TGCGCCAGCAGCCAGGCGCTAGCGGGGGCCTCGGGCACAGATACGCAGTATTTT.

J is TRBJ2-5 and V is TRBV11-2, with D perhaps matching TRBD2 (5 bases). CDR3 length: 15 amino acids. Germline V gene lookup returns CDR1 SGHAT and CDR2 FQNNGV. V lost 4 bases, J lost 1 base, and 13 bases lay in between. CDR3 sequence (DNA): TGTGCCAGCAGCTCCCGGGGTGAAAGCCAAGAGACCCAGTACTTC. This translates into CASSSRGESQETQYF.

The J gene is TRBJ2-7, the V gene TRBV27; D might be TRBD1 (5 bases). The CDR3 contains 14 residues. CDR1 is MNHEY and CDR2 is SMNVEV in the germline V gene (reference sequence). V was pared by 4 bases and J by 0 bases, with 10 bases between. CDR3 bases: TGTGCCAGCAGTTCCCAGGGTTCCTCCTACGAGCAGTACTTC. Residues: CASSSQGSSYEQYF.

Written as DNA, the CDR3 is TGCGCCAGCAACCCTGCGCGGGAGGGAGGAGAGACCCAGTACTTC. Protein sequence: CASNPAREGGETQYF. The J gene is TRBJ2-5, the V gene TRBV5-1; 9 bases line up with TRBD2. V shed 6 bases, J shed 4 bases, and the junction held 10 bases outside the gene matches. CDR3 length equals 15 residues. The V gene's germline CDR1 is SGHRS and CDR2 YFSETQ.

This chain connects TRBV30 to TRBJ1-5; TRBD1 agrees at 9 bases. Germline lookup yields CDR1 GTSNPN and CDR2 SVGIG (reference sequence). V shed 4 bases and J 4 bases; nucleotides not matched to a gene: 2. This CDR3 is 13 amino acids long. CDR3 DNA sequence: TGTGCCTGGAACGGACAGGGGAATCAGCCCCAGCATTTT. This encodes CAWNGQGNQPQHF.

V gene TRBV6-1 combines with J gene TRBJ2-7, with D unclear. This CDR3 comprises 16 residues. Trimming removed 2 bases at V and 2 bases at J, with 16 bases between. Germline CDR1 reads MNHNS; CDR2 reads SASEGT. The CDR3 DNA sequence: TGTGCCAGCAGTGAATCGGGTGGCAGCAAGACCTACGAGCAGTACTTC. Its protein is CASSESGGSKTYEQYF.

The chain couples TRBV11-2 to TRBJ2-1; 9 bases fit TRBD2. The ends lost 5 bases at V and 2 bases at J; junction bases unmatched: 4. The germline V gene encodes CDR1 SGHAT and CDR2 FQNNGV. The CDR3 has 15 residues. The CDR3 spells CASSKASGAYNEQFF. The DNA of the CDR3 is TGTGCCAGCAGCAAAGCTAGCGGGGCCTACAATGAGCAGTTCTTC. Filled out from reference TRBV11-2 and TRBJ2-1, the complete variable domain reads EAGVAQSPRYKIIEKRQSVAFWCNPISGHATLYWYQQILGQGPKLLIQFQNNGVVDDSQLPKDRFSAERLKGVDSTLKIQPAKLEDSAVYLCASSKASGAYNEQFFGPGTRLTVL.

The chain joins TRBV19 to TRBJ2-1, with D possibly matching TRBD1 (6 bases). Between the trimmed V and J ends, which lost 4 bases and 6 bases, there was a span of 13 bases. The germline gives CDR1 LNHDA, CDR2 SQIVND (reference sequence). The CDR3 has 14 residues. The CDR3 reads CASSTLRDINEQFF. The CDR3 DNA follows: TGTGCCAGTAGTACCCTCCGGGACATCAATGAGCAGTTCTTC.

V usage is TRBV9 and J usage is TRBJ2-6; D unresolved. The V end lost 5 bases, the J end lost 13 bases, and 7 bases lay between the germline ends. CDR1 SGDLS and CDR2 YYNGEE come from the germline V gene. The CDR3 spans 10 residues. The CDR3 protein is CASSGRVLTF. Here the CDR3 DNA reads TGTGCCAGCAGTGGTCGGGTCCTGACTTTC.